A selection of T cell receptor beta chains follows, all from one sample in a study of blood T cell repertoires in COVID-19. Profiled with immunoSEQ multiplex PCR; TCRdb holds only in-frame clones, not every one. This repertoire shows some 83,000 clones, 80% found once; its top ten account for more than 5%. Material: peripheral blood. All receptors come from a man in his fifties or sixties with active or convalescent COVID-19. CDR3s include the opening cysteine and the closing phenylalanine or tryptophan. Each record gives: clone size, V gene, D gene, CDR3 length, J gene, CDR3 DNA, CDR3 protein. D genes are given only for firm matches. Rows give clone size only sometimes, using once, few, many, or a class for an expanded clone.

NA	TRBV7-8	NA	14	TRBJ1-2	TGTGCCAGCAGCACGACAGTCTACAACTATGGCTACACCTTC	CASSTTVYNYGYTF
NA	TRBV15	NA	10	TRBJ1-3	TGTGCCACCGGACAGAACACCATATATTTT	CATGQNTIYF
NA	TRBV7-2	NA	14	TRBJ2-1	TGTGCCAGCAGCCCACTGACTAGTTCTAATGAGCAGTTCTTC	CASSPLTSSNEQFF
NA	TRBV7-3	TRBD2	16	TRBJ2-3	TGTGCCAGCAGCTCGAGCGGGGGGGCTAGCACAGATACGCAGTATTTT	CASSSSGGASTDTQYF
NA	TRBV6-5	TRBD1	15	TRBJ1-6	TGTGCCAGCAGTCCGGGACAGGGGACAGGGTCACCCCTCCACTTT	CASSPGQGTGSPLHF
NA	TRBV28	TRBD1	14	TRBJ1-4	TGTGCCAGCAGGGGACAGGGGGACGGGGAAAAACTGTTTTTT	CASRGQGDGEKLFF
few	TRBV5-5	TRBD2	18	TRBJ2-7	TGTGCCAGCAGCTTCCTGGCTAGCGGGGGAAGCGGGATCTACGAGCAGTACTTC	CASSFLASGGSGIYEQYF
NA	TRBV9	NA	17	TRBJ1-2	TGTGCCAGCAGCGTAGGGGACATGAGGAGAGGCAACTATGGCTACACCTTC	CASSVGDMRRGNYGYTF
NA	TRBV29-1	TRBD1	15	TRBJ2-2	TGCAGCGCAACGGGACAGGTCGCGAACACCGGGGAGCTGTTTTTT	CSATGQVANTGELFF
NA	TRBV18	TRBD1	17	TRBJ2-7	TGTGCCAGCTCACCAAAGTCCCCGACAGGGGGCGCGTACGAGCAGTACTTC	CASSPKSPTGGAYEQYF
NA	TRBV10-3	NA	12	TRBJ1-1	TGTGCCATCAGTGGAGGGGGCACTGAAGCTTTCTTT	CAISGGGTEAFF
many	TRBV2	TRBD1	14	TRBJ1-5	TGTGCCAGCAGGCAACAGGGGTATCCTCAGCCCCAGCATTTT	CASRQQGYPQPQHF
NA	TRBV19	NA	14	TRBJ2-1	TGTGCCAGCGAACGCCAGGGGGGCAGCAATGAGCAGTTCTTC	CASERQGGSNEQFF
few	TRBV5-6	TRBD1	18	TRBJ1-2	TGTGCCAGCAGCTTTCCCCACAGGGGGACCGGAACTAACTATGGCTACACCTTC	CASSFPHRGTGTNYGYTF